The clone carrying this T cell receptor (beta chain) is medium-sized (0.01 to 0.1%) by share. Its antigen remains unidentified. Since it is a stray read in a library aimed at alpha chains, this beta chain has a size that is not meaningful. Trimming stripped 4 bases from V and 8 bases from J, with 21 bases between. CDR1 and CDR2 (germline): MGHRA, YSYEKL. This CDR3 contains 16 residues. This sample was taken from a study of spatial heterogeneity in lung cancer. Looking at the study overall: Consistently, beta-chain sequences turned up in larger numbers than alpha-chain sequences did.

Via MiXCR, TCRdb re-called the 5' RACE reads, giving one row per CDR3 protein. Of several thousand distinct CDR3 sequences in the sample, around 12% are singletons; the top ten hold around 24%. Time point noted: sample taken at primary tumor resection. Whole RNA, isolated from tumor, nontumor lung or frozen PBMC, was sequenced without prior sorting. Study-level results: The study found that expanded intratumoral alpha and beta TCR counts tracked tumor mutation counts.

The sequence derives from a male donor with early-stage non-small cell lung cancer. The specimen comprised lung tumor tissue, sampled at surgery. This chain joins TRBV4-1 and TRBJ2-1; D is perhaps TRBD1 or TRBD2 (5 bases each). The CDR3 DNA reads TGCGCCAGCAGCCTCCTCTCCAAGGGACCTCCCGATGAGCAGTTCTTC. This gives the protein CASSLLSKGPPDEQFF.